This TCR beta chain was profiled in a study of blood T cell repertoires in COVID-19. About the research overall: Samples of COVID-19 (acute and convalescent) were obtained from the United States, Italy and Spain. Sample material is recorded as cDNA or gDNA derived from T cells, B-cell-depleted T cells, or PBMCs.

Germline loops: CDR1 SGHTA, CDR2 FQGTGA. CDR3 length: 15 amino acids. V dropped 0 bases and J dropped 3; count of bases not matched to a gene: 3. Assay used: immunoSEQ multiplex PCR; TCRdb lists only in-frame clones, some missing. The table shows approximately 90,000 clones, with approximately 81% occurring only once. V gene TRBV7-3 combines with J gene TRBJ2-7, with TRBD1 matching over 9 bases. The sequence derives from a man aged 55 to 70 with acute or convalescent COVID-19. Source material: peripheral blood. The CDR3 sequence is CASSLTGQGLYEQYF. The CDR3, as DNA: TGTGCCAGCAGCTTAACTGGACAGGGGCTCTACGAGCAGTACTTC. Variable domain in full (rest from reference TRBV7-3 and TRBJ2-7): GAGVSQTPSNKVTEKGKYVELRCDPISGHTALYWYRQSLGQGPEFLIYFQGTGAADDSGLPNDRFFAVRPEGSVSTLKIQRTERGDSAVYLCASSLTGQGLYEQYFGPGTRLTVT.